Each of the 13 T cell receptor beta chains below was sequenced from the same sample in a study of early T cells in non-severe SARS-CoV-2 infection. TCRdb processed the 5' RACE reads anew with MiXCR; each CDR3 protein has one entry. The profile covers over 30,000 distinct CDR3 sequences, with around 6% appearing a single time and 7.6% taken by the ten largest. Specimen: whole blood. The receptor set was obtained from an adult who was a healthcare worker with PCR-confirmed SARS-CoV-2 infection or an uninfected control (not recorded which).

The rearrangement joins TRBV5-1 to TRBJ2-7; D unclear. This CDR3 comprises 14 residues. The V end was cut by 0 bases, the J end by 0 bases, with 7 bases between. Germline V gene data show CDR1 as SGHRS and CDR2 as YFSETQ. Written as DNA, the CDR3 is TGCGCCAGCAGCTTGGGGGGATCCTCCTACGAGCAGTACTTC. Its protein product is CASSLGGSSYEQYF.

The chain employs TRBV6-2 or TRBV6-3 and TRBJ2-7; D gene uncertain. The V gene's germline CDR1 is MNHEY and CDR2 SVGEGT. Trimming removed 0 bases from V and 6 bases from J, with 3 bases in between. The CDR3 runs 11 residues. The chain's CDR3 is CASSYSREQYF. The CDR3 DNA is TGTGCCAGCAGTTACTCGCGCGAGCAGTACTTC.

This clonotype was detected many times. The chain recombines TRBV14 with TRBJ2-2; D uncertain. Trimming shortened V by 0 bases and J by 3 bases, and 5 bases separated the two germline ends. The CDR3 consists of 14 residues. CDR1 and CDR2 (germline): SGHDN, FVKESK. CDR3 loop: CASSQDWDTGELFF. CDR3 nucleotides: TGTGCCAGCAGCCAAGATTGGGACACCGGGGAGCTGTTTTTT.

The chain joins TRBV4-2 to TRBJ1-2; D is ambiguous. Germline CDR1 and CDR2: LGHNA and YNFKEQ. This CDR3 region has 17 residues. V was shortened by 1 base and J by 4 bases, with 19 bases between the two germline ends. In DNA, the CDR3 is TGTGCCAGCAGCCAAGCCGGTGAGACTGGCATAATCTATGGCTACACCTTC. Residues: CASSQAGETGIIYGYTF.

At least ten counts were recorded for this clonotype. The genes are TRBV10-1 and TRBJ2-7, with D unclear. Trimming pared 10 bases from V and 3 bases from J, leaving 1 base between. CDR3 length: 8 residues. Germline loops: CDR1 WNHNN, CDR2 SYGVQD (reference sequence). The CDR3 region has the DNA TGCGCCAACTACGAGCAGTACTTC. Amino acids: CANYEQYF.

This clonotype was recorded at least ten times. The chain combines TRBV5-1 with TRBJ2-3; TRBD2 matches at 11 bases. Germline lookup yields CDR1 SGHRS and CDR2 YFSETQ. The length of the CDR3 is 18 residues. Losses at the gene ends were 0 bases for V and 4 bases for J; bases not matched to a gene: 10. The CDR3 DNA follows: TGCGCCAGCAGCTTGGCTCTAGGGGGACTAGCGGCATCAGATACGCAGTATTTT. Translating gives CASSLALGGLAASDTQYF.

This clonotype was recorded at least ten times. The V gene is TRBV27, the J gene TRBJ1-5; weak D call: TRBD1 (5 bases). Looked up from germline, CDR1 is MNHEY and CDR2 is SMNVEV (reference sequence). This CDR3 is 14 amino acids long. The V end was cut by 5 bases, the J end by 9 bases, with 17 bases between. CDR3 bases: TGTGCCAGCAGTCCTCAGGGACGGGGATCGCCCCAGCATTTT. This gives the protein CASSPQGRGSPQHF.

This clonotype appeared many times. The DNA for the CDR3 is TGCAGTGGCGAGTGGAAGGGCGAAAAACTGTTTTTT. Translated: CSGEWKGEKLFF. The rearrangement links TRBV20-1 to TRBJ1-4; the D is unclear. V was trimmed by 7 bases and J by 8 bases, leaving 14 bases between them. The CDR3 has 12 residues. The germline CDR1 and CDR2 sequences are DFQATT and SNEGSKA (reference sequence).

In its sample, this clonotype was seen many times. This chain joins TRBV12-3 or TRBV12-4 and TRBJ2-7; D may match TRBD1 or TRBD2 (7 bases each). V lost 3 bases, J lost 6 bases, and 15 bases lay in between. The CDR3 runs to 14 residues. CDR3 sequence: CASSFGAGGAEQYF. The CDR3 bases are TGTGCCAGCAGTTTCGGCGCAGGGGGGGCCGAGCAGTACTTC.

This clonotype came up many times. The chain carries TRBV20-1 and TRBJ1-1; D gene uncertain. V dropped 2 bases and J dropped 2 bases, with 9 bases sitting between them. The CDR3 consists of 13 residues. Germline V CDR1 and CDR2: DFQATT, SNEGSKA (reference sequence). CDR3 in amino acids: CSARPSGNTEAFF. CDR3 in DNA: TGCAGTGCTAGACCCTCTGGCAACACTGAAGCTTTCTTT.

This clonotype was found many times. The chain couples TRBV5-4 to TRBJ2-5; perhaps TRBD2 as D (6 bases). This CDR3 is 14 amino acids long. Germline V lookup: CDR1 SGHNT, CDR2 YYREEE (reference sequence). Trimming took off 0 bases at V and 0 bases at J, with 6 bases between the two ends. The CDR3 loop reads CASSLGLDQETQYF. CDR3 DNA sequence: TGTGCCAGCAGCTTGGGACTAGACCAAGAGACCCAGTACTTC.

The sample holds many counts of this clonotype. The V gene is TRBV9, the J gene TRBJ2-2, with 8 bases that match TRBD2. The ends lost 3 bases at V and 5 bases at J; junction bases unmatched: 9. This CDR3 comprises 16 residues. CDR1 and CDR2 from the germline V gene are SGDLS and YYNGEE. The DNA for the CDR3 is TGTGCCAGCAGCGGAGTAGCGGGGATAATGACCGGGGAGCTGTTTTTT. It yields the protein CASSGVAGIMTGELFF.

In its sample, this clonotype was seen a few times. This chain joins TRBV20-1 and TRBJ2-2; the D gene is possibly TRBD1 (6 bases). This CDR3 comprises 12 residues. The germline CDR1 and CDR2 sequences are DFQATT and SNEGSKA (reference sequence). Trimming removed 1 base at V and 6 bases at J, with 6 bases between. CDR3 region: CSARGGPGELFF. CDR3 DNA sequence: TGCAGTGCTAGAGGGGGGCCCGGGGAGCTGTTTTTT.